This TCR beta chain was sequenced during a study of T cells and Merkel cell carcinoma outcomes. General observations from the study: Merkel cell carcinoma outcomes were reportedly predicted by repertoire and T-cell density.

The method was immunoSEQ multiplex PCR; TCRdb's version includes in-frame clones alone and lacks a portion of them. The sample yields 9,500 to 15,000 clones, roughly 96% seen once. As regards this clone: Its antigen remains unidentified.

This TCR derives from a human donor with Merkel cell carcinoma. Material for sequencing was tumor tissue from Merkel cell carcinoma.

In nucleotides, the CDR3 is TGTGCCAGCGGGGGTCCGGGGACAGGGGCCTACGAGCAGTACTTC. Translated, it gives CASGGPGTGAYEQYF. The V gene is TRBV7-6, the J gene TRBJ2-7; 10 bases map to TRBD1. Germline loops: CDR1 SGHVS, CDR2 FNYEAQ. V lost 8 bases, J lost 2 bases, and 9 bases stayed unmatched. CDR3 size: 15 residues.